The 27 T cell receptor beta chains presented below share a single source sample, sequenced in a study of blood T cell repertoires in COVID-19. Here immunoSEQ multiplex PCR was the method, and the copy in TCRdb shows in-frame clones only, minus some. The sample includes 3,000 to 4,000 clones, approximately 89% of them seen just once. Sequenced material: peripheral blood. The receptors were gathered from a woman between 70 and 85 years old with active COVID-19.

This chain joins TRBV6-4 and TRBJ2-2; the D gene is possibly TRBD1 (5 bases). Germline lookup yields CDR1 MRHNA and CDR2 SNTAGT. The V and J ends lost 8 bases and 5 bases respectively, with 12 bases between them. The CDR3 spans 13 residues. The CDR3 nucleotides read TGTGCCAGCGGGCAGGGAAGGACCGGGGAGCTGTTTTTT. This codes for CASGQGRTGELFF.

The chain joins TRBV4-1 to TRBJ2-3; D is undetermined. The germline gives CDR1 MGHRA, CDR2 YSYEKL. With 2 bases removed from V and 6 bases from J, the gap between germline ends came to 9 bases. This CDR3 is 13 amino acids long. The CDR3 nucleotides are TGCGCCAGCAGCCAATTCACAGAGGATACGCAGTATTTT. It codes for CASSQFTEDTQYF.

This chain links TRBV5-1 with TRBJ1-1; D gene ambiguous. The germline gives CDR1 SGHRS, CDR2 YFSETQ. Deletions cut 0 bases from V and 0 bases from J, with 6 bases between. The CDR3 loop spans 14 amino acids. The CDR3 sequence: CASSLANLNTEAFF. The DNA for the CDR3 is TGCGCCAGCAGCTTGGCAAATCTGAACACTGAAGCTTTCTTT.

This sequence joins TRBV3-1 (or the pseudogene TRBV3-2) and TRBJ2-1; TRBD2 matches at 8 bases. Germline values: CDR1 LGHDT, CDR2 YNNKEL (reference sequence). The CDR3 contains 14 residues. V dropped 4 bases and J dropped 3; count of bases not matched to a gene: 2. The CDR3 region has the DNA TGTGCCAGCAGCCCGCTAGCGGGCTACAATGAGCAGTTCTTC. Translation: CASSPLAGYNEQFF.

The rearrangement joins TRBV7-9 to TRBJ1-6; 9 bases are a match to TRBD1. CDR3 size: 16 residues. Looked up from germline, CDR1 is SEHNR and CDR2 is FQNEAQ (reference sequence). V gave up 5 bases and J gave up 10 bases; unmatched junction bases: 12. The CDR3 reads CASSPWTGEYGSPLHF. The DNA of the CDR3 is TGTGCCAGCAGCCCCTGGACAGGGGAGTATGGGTCACCCCTCCACTTT.

The chain joins TRBV29-1 to TRBJ1-1; D is uncertain. V was trimmed by 4 bases and J by 6 bases, leaving 6 bases between them. Germline-derived CDR1 and CDR2 are SQVTM and ANQGSEA. The CDR3 covers 10 residues. The CDR3 reads CSVVQAEAFF. The CDR3 nucleotides are TGCAGCGTTGTTCAGGCTGAAGCTTTCTTT.

The chain joins TRBV25-1 to TRBJ1-6, with no clear D. Germline V gene data show CDR1 as MGHDK and CDR2 as SYGVNS. There are 13 residues in the CDR3. Trimming pared 3 bases from V and 10 bases from J, leaving 10 bases between. This chain's CDR3 is CASSDPAGSPLHF. CDR3 in DNA: TGTGCCAGCAGTGATCCCGCCGGGTCACCCCTCCACTTT.

CDR3 sequence: CATSDFPGQGGTDTQYF. CDR3 nucleotides: TGTGCCACCAGTGATTTCCCGGGACAGGGGGGAACAGATACGCAGTATTTT. The chain links TRBV24-1 to TRBJ2-3, with 11 bases matching TRBD1. The junction had 5 bases not matched to a gene; V was cut back by 1 base and J by 3 bases. Germline V gives CDR1 KGHDR, CDR2 SFDVKD. The CDR3 is 17 amino acids.

This chain links TRBV7-9 with TRBJ2-3, with 9 bases identical to TRBD2. Trimming at V came to 2 bases and at J to 2 bases, leaving 2 bases not matched to a gene. The CDR3 sequence is 15 residues long. From germline, CDR1 is SEHNR and CDR2 FQNEAQ (reference sequence). The CDR3 loop is CASSLKRGDTDTQYF. CDR3 nucleotide sequence: TGTGCCAGCAGCTTAAAGCGGGGGGACACAGATACGCAGTATTTT. Full variable domain (missing parts from reference TRBV7-9 and TRBJ2-3): DTGVSQNPRHKITKRGQNVTFRCDPISEHNRLYWYRQTLGQGPEFLTYFQNEAQLEKSRLLSDRFSAERPKGSFSTLEIQRTEQGDSAMYLCASSLKRGDTDTQYFGPGTRLTVL.

This clone came up a few times. This rearrangement joins TRBV19 to TRBJ2-2; 10 positions agree with TRBD1. V trimming: 5 bases; J trimming: 5 bases; junction bases outside the gene matches: 5. In germline, CDR1 is LNHDA, CDR2 SQIVND (reference sequence). CDR3 length equals 15 residues. CDR3 region: CASSETGGSTGELFF. The CDR3 nucleotides read TGTGCCAGTAGTGAGACAGGGGGCTCTACCGGGGAGCTGTTTTTT. Full variable domain (outside the CDR3, taken from reference TRBV19 and TRBJ2-2): DGGITQSPKYLFRKEGQNVTLSCEQNLNHDAMYWYRQDPGQGLRLIYYSQIVNDFQKGDIAEGYSVSREKKESFPLTVTSAQKNPTAFYLCASSETGGSTGELFFGEGSRLTVL.

The V call is TRBV6-1, the J call TRBJ2-5, with 16 nucleotides matching TRBD2. The CDR3 runs 16 residues. The trim removed 0 bases at V and 12 bases at J, leaving 7 bases unmatched. Germline V lookup: CDR1 MNHNS, CDR2 SASEGT. Here the CDR3 reads CASSEALGTSGGAEYF. The CDR3 region has the DNA TGTGCCAGCAGTGAAGCGCTGGGGACTAGCGGGGGGGCTGAGTACTTC.

The chain recombines TRBV5-1 with TRBJ1-6, with TRBD1 identical over 12 bases. Unmatched junction bases numbered 11, after V lost 4 bases and J lost 9 bases. Looked up from germline, CDR1 is SGHRS and CDR2 is YFSETQ. The CDR3 extends over 17 amino acids. The CDR3 region has the DNA TGCGCCAGCAGCGTCGGGACAGGGGGCGCTTGGTCTTCACCCCTCCACTTT. Residues: CASSVGTGGAWSSPLHF.

This sequence joins TRBV5-6 and TRBJ2-1; 7 bases align to TRBD2. CDR3 length: 15 residues. Germline values: CDR1 SGHDT, CDR2 YYEEEE. V shed 4 bases and J 3 bases; nucleotides not matched to a gene: 7. The CDR3 reads CASSIQGDYYNEQFF. DNA for the CDR3: TGTGCCAGCAGCATTCAAGGGGACTACTACAATGAGCAGTTCTTC.

The chain employs TRBV11-3 and TRBJ2-1; D ambiguous. V was shortened by 1 base and J by 0 bases, with 7 bases between the two germline ends. The CDR3 is 15 residues long. The germline V gene has CDR1 SGHNT and CDR2 YENEEA. In nucleotides, the CDR3 is TGTGCCAGCAGCTTAGCGGAGAGCTCCTACAATGAGCAGTTCTTC. Its translation is CASSLAESSYNEQFF.

This clone came up once. The genes are TRBV19 and TRBJ1-2; D gene unclear. The germline gives CDR1 LNHDA, CDR2 SQIVND (reference sequence). CDR3 length equals 14 residues. Trimming stripped 4 bases from V and 7 bases from J, with 16 bases between. For the CDR3, the DNA is TGTGCCAGTAGTACCTCGACTGCAGTAGTTGGCTACACCTTC. Its protein product is CASSTSTAVVGYTF. Full variable domain (rest looked up from reference TRBV19 and TRBJ1-2): DGGITQSPKYLFRKEGQNVTLSCEQNLNHDAMYWYRQDPGQGLRLIYYSQIVNDFQKGDIAEGYSVSREKKESFPLTVTSAQKNPTAFYLCASSTSTAVVGYTFGSGTRLTVV.

J is TRBJ2-7 and V is TRBV7-9; perhaps TRBD1 as D (6 bases). There are 14 residues in the CDR3. Trimming removed 1 base from V and 5 bases from J, with 12 bases in between. Germline CDR1 SEHNR, CDR2 FQNEAQ (reference sequence). The CDR3 here is CASSLDWGRNEQYF. In DNA, the CDR3 is TGTGCCAGCAGCTTAGACTGGGGGCGCAACGAGCAGTACTTC.

The J gene is TRBJ2-7, the V gene TRBV11-3; 14 bases are shared with TRBD2. Germline CDR1 reads SGHNT; CDR2 reads YENEEA. The junction had 5 bases not matched to a gene; V was cut back by 3 bases and J by 4 bases. The CDR3 loop spans 16 amino acids. CDR3 sequence (DNA): TGTGCCAGCAGCTTCTCCGGGACTAGCGGGGGTTACGAGCAGTACTTC. Encoded protein: CASSFSGTSGGYEQYF. Combining the CDR3 with reference TRBV11-3 and TRBJ2-7 gives the whole variable domain EAGVVQSPRYKIIEKKQPVAFWCNPISGHNTLYWYLQNLGQGPELLIRYENEEAVDDSQLPKDRFSAERLKGVDSTLKIQPAELGDSAVYLCASSFSGTSGGYEQYFGPGTRLTVT.

The genes are TRBV11-2 and TRBJ2-2; D gene unclear. The CDR3 sequence is 16 residues long. Germline assignment: CDR1 SGHAT and CDR2 FQNNGV. V was pared by 1 base and J by 2 bases, with 11 bases between. Here the CDR3 reads CASSLVLAVNTGELFF. CDR3 DNA: TGTGCCAGCAGCTTAGTGTTGGCAGTAAACACCGGGGAGCTGTTTTTT.

The V call is TRBV9, the J call TRBJ1-2; D remains unclear. The V gene's germline CDR1 is SGDLS and CDR2 YYNGEE. V lost 3 bases and J lost 2, with 20 bases in between. The CDR3 consists of 17 residues. The CDR3 region has the DNA TGTGCCAGCAGCGCGGGAGGACTGAGGACGCCGAACTATGGCTACACCTTC. Translation gives CASSAGGLRTPNYGYTF.

Here the CDR3 reads CASSLGQRNIQYF. Here the CDR3 DNA reads TGTGCCAGCAGTTTGGGACAGCGAAACATTCAGTACTTC. The chain has TRBV12-3 or TRBV12-4 and TRBJ2-4, with 7 bases matching TRBD1. Trimming cost V 3 bases and J 6 bases; bases outside gene matches: 2. This CDR3 has 13 amino acids.

This clone was observed a single time. The chain has TRBV3-1 (or the pseudogene TRBV3-2) and TRBJ2-1, with 12 nucleotides matching TRBD2. CDR3 length: 16 amino acids. CDR1 and CDR2 (germline): LGHDT, YNNKEL (reference sequence). V shed 3 bases and J 4 bases; nucleotides not matched to a gene: 4. In DNA form, the CDR3 reads TGTGCCAGCAGCCAGACTAGCGGGGGAACATACAATGAGCAGTTCTTC. Protein sequence: CASSQTSGGTYNEQFF.

This clone was observed a few times. V and J are TRBV6-1 and TRBJ1-2; 11 bases are a match to TRBD1. The trim removed 4 bases at V and 5 bases at J, leaving 9 bases unmatched. This CDR3 comprises 16 residues. Germline V lookup: CDR1 MNHNS, CDR2 SASEGT. The CDR3 DNA reads as TGTGCCAGCAGTGGGACAGGGGGCCCTCCGGGATATGGCTACACCTTC. Its protein is CASSGTGGPPGYGYTF.

This sequence joins TRBV13 and TRBJ2-2; D remains unclear. V lost 1 base and J lost 6, with 9 bases in between. CDR3 length equals 14 residues. The germline CDR1 and CDR2 sequences are PRHDT and FYEKMQ (reference sequence). Here the CDR3 reads CASSLVSVAGELFF. In DNA form, the CDR3 reads TGTGCCAGCAGCTTAGTTTCGGTGGCCGGGGAGCTGTTTTTT.

This rearrangement joins TRBV2 to TRBJ1-4, with a possible D match to TRBD1 (5 bases). Germline CDR1 SNHLY, CDR2 FYNNEI. The CDR3 spans 13 residues. Trimming stripped 6 bases from V and 4 bases from J, with 9 bases between. This CDR3 is CASSGQGNEKLFF. In nucleotides, the CDR3 is TGTGCCAGCAGCGGGCAGGGTAATGAAAAACTGTTTTTT.

This rearrangement joins TRBV3-1 (or the pseudogene TRBV3-2) to TRBJ1-3, with a possible D match to TRBD1 (6 bases). Trimming removed 0 bases at V and 4 bases at J, with 13 bases between. This CDR3 comprises 16 residues. Germline CDR1 reads LGHDT; CDR2 reads YNNKEL (reference sequence). The CDR3 nucleotides are TGTGCCAGCAGCCAAGAGGGTTGGGGGCCCGGAAACACCATATATTTT. Translation: CASSQEGWGPGNTIYF.

The chain joins TRBV9 to TRBJ1-2; maybe TRBD1 (5 bases). The V and J ends lost 3 bases and 3 bases respectively, with 9 bases between them. The CDR3 is made up of 13 amino acids. The germline V gene encodes CDR1 SGDLS and CDR2 YYNGEE. In DNA form, the CDR3 reads TGTGCCAGCAGCGCAGGGCCTGACTATGGCTACACCTTC. It translates to CASSAGPDYGYTF. The whole variable domain, remainder taken from reference TRBV9 and TRBJ1-2, is DSGVTQTPKHLITATGQRVTLRCSPRSGDLSVYWYQQSLDQGLQFLIQYYNGEERAKGNILERFSAQQFPDLHSELNLSSLELGDSALYFCASSAGPDYGYTFGSGTRLTVV.

V and J are TRBV5-6 and TRBJ1-5, with TRBD1 as a possible D gene (5 bases). CDR1 and CDR2 from the germline V gene are SGHDT and YYEEEE. The CDR3 sequence is 15 residues long. Trimming pared 2 bases from V and 1 base from J, leaving 10 bases between. The CDR3 nucleotides read TGTGCCAGCAGCTTAGGGGTGTGGAGCAATCAGCCCCAGCATTTT. This encodes CASSLGVWSNQPQHF.